The rows below give T cell receptor beta chains drawn from one sample of a study of identifying expanded T cells in peripheral blood. Clones were sequenced by immunoSEQ multiplex PCR, and TCRdb holds only the in-frame ones, with some missing. Here the sample spans tens of thousands of clones, around 87% being singletons. What was sequenced was blood. These receptors came from a person between 18 and 75 years old in good health. Both conserved end residues are part of each CDR3. The order of the fields is J gene, clone size, D gene, V gene, CDR3 DNA, CDR3 protein. A D gene is named only where the DNA matches it firmly. The size of a clone is reported for some rows only, either as once, few or many, or as a class for expanded clones.

>TRBJ2-4|-|-|TRBV19
TGTGCCAGTAGTATAGAGGCCAGCTCCCTAGCCAAAAACATTCAGTACTTC
CASSIEASSLAKNIQYF
>TRBJ2-3|-|TRBD2|TRBV28
TGTGCCAGCAGCCGAGTCCTCAGCGGGACCACAGATACGCAGTATTTT
CASSRVLSGTTDTQYF
>TRBJ2-1|-|TRBD2|TRBV7-2
TGTGCCAGCAGTCGGGCGGGGGGCTCCTACAATGAGCAGTTCTTC
CASSRAGGSYNEQFF
>TRBJ2-5|-|-|TRBV5-6
TGTGCCAGCAGACCGAACCAAGAGACCCAGTACTTC
CASRPNQETQYF
>TRBJ1-5|once|TRBD1|TRBV2
TGTGCCAGCAATAAGGGACAGCTTGATCAGCCCCAGCATTTT
CASNKGQLDQPQHF
>TRBJ1-4|-|TRBD1|TRBV18
TGTGCCAGCTCACGACAGGGTACGGGGGCCCTTAATGAAAAACTGTTTTTT
CASSRQGTGALNEKLFF
>TRBJ1-5|-|-|TRBV27
TGTGCCAGCAGGGGCTGGGGCAATCAGCCCCAGCATTTT
CASRGWGNQPQHF
>TRBJ2-3|-|-|TRBV27
TGTGCCAGCAGGGATACGCAGTATTTT
CASRDTQYF
>TRBJ2-3|-|-|TRBV11-2
TGTGCCAGCAGCTTAAAAGCGGGCGGCCCTAGCACAGATACGCAGTATTTT
CASSLKAGGPSTDTQYF
>TRBJ1-1|few|-|TRBV5-4
TGTGCCAGCAGCTACGGGGCGGGGGCAACTGAAGCTTTCTTT
CASSYGAGATEAFF
>TRBJ2-7|-|TRBD2|TRBV7-9
TGTGCCAGCAGCTTAAAGCTAGCGGGAGACGAGCAGTACTTC
CASSLKLAGDEQYF
>TRBJ1-2|-|-|TRBV15
TGTGCCACCAGCAGAGGCGGAACTAACTATGGCTACACCTTC
CATSRGGTNYGYTF
>TRBJ1-2|once|-|TRBV10-3
TGTGCCATCAGTGAGAACCATAACTATGGCTACACCTTC
CAISENHNYGYTF
>TRBJ2-1|-|TRBD2|TRBV9
TGTGCCAGCAGCCCCAGAGGAGCGGGAGGGTTTGATGAGCAGTTCTTC
CASSPRGAGGFDEQFF
>TRBJ2-7|-|TRBD1|TRBV5-1
TGCGCCAGCAGAACAGGGGGCGGATCCACCTACGAGCAGTACTTC
CASRTGGGSTYEQYF
>TRBJ2-7|once|-|TRBV6-5
TGTGCCAGCAGTTACGGGCTCGGGGGCCTGAACGAGCAGTACTTC
CASSYGLGGLNEQYF
>TRBJ2-6|-|TRBD1|TRBV5-1
TGCGCCAGCAGCATCCGGGACAGAAGCTCTGGGGCCAACGTCCTGACTTTC
CASSIRDRSSGANVLTF
>TRBJ2-1|-|-|TRBV9
TGTGCCAGCAGCGTAGAGGTGTGGGGGGATGAGCAGTTCTTC
CASSVEVWGDEQFF
>TRBJ2-2|-|TRBD1|TRBV7-9
TGTGCCAGCAGCCTAGGACAGGGAGTATCGGCCGGGGAGCTGTTTTTT
CASSLGQGVSAGELFF
>TRBJ1-6|-|TRBD1|TRBV27
TGTGTAACAGGGGAAGGTGTAGTAGATTCACCCCTCCACTTT
CVTGEGVVDSPLHF
>TRBJ1-2|-|-|TRBV5-1
TGCGCCAGCAGCCCTCCGGAGGGAATCAACTATGGCTACACCTTC
CASSPPEGINYGYTF
>TRBJ1-4|-|TRBD1|TRBV28
TGTGCCAGCAGTTCGCGGACAGGGGGGCCGGAAAAACTGTTTTTT
CASSSRTGGPEKLFF
>TRBJ1-1|-|-|TRBV7-2
TGTGCCACCTCCCTCGAGACTGAAGCTTTCTTT
CATSLETEAFF
>TRBJ2-1|-|-|TRBV28
TGTGCCAGCAGTTTAGTAGGGGTCTCCTACAATGAGCAGTTCTTC
CASSLVGVSYNEQFF
>TRBJ1-3|-|-|TRBV5-1
TGCGCCAGCAGCTCGACAGTCGGAAACACCATATATTTT
CASSSTVGNTIYF
>TRBJ2-3|-|TRBD2|TRBV6-1
TGTGCCAGCAGCGCCGGGACTAGTAATGTAGATACGCAGTATTTT
CASSAGTSNVDTQYF
>TRBJ1-2|-|-|TRBV6-1
TGTGCCAGCAGTTATGGGATGGGCGGTGGCTACACCTTC
CASSYGMGGGYTF
>TRBJ1-1|-|-|TRBV7-3
TGTGCCAGCAGCCCCAGCTTGTCCAACACTGAAGCTTTCTTT
CASSPSLSNTEAFF
>TRBJ1-2|-|-|TRBV30
TGTGCCTGGAGCTACGCCCCGGGACAAGGAGGAGGCTACACCTTC
CAWSYAPGQGGGYTF
>TRBJ1-1|-|-|TRBV18
TGTGCCAGCTCACCAGGGGGCTACGCCACTGAAGCTTTCTTT
CASSPGGYATEAFF
>TRBJ2-1|-|-|TRBV7-2
TGTGCCAGCAGCAGCAGGTGGGGGGTCAATGAGCAGTTCTTC
CASSSRWGVNEQFF
>TRBJ2-2|-|-|TRBV18
TGTGCCAGCTCACCCCTCGGGGATACCGGGGAGCTGTTTTTT
CASSPLGDTGELFF
>TRBJ1-2|few|-|TRBV5-6
TGTGCCAGCAGCCAGAACCGAGGGGGCTACACCTTC
CASSQNRGGYTF
>TRBJ1-6|-|-|TRBV18
TGTGCCAGCTCACCGGGTGAGGTTTTGCATTCACCCCTCCACTTT
CASSPGEVLHSPLHF
>TRBJ1-3|-|-|TRBV25-1
TGTGCCAGCACCCTTGGGCTCTCTGGAAACACCATATATTTT
CASTLGLSGNTIYF
>TRBJ2-1|-|TRBD2|TRBV29-1
TGCAGCGTCAATACGGACAAACTAGCGGGAATCTACAATGAGCAGTTCTTC
CSVNTDKLAGIYNEQFF
>TRBJ2-3|-|TRBD2|TRBV7-2
TGTGCCAGCAGCTCGCCCGTTACTAGCGGGATATCCACAGATACGCAGTATTTT
CASSSPVTSGISTDTQYF
>TRBJ1-4|-|-|TRBV7-9
TGTGCCAGCAGCTTAGTCGACGGGGGGCTGAAGGGAAAACTGTTTTTT
CASSLVDGGLKGKLFF
>TRBJ1-2|once|-|TRBV19
TGTGCCAGTAGTATAGGATCGGGGAGCTCTGGCTACACCTTC
CASSIGSGSSGYTF
>TRBJ1-2|few|TRBD1|TRBV30
TGTGCCTGGAGTGACCTAGGGACAGGGGTACATGGCTACACCTTC
CAWSDLGTGVHGYTF
>TRBJ1-3|-|-|TRBV7-6
TGTGCCAGCAGCTTAGTCTGGGGGGGCGGAAACACCATATATTTT
CASSLVWGGGNTIYF
>TRBJ2-7|-|-|TRBV5-1
TGCGCCAGCTACCGGGACGGTGTAAGGTACGAGCAGTACTTC
CASYRDGVRYEQYF
>TRBJ2-7|-|TRBD1|TRBV5-4
TGTGCCAGCAGCTTCGGACAGGGGAACTACGAGCAGTACTTC
CASSFGQGNYEQYF
>TRBJ1-6|-|-|TRBV19
TGTGCCAGTAGTATGGATAATTCACCCCTCCACTTT
CASSMDNSPLHF